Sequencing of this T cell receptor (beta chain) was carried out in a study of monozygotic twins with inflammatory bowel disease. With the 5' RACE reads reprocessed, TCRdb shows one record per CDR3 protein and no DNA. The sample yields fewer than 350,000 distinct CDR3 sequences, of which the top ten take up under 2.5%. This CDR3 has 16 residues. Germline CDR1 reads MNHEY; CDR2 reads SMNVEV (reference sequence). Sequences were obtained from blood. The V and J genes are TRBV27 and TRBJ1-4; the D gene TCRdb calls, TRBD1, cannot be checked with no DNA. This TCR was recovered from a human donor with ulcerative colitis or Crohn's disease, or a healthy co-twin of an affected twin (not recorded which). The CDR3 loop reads CASSPLAGKFGEKLFF.